The T cell receptor beta chain under discussion was sequenced for a study of T cells after yellow fever vaccination. Study-level results: Clonotypes appearing in both CD4 and CD8 compartments existed, and their share was small. The study found a weaker secondary response that peaked faster, day 5 versus 15.

As to this clonotype: Its antigen is not known.

Template-switching 5'RACE yielded the TCR cDNA; a universal primer site and UMIs were added in the process. TCRdb re-called the 5' RACE reads with MiXCR, one entry per CDR3 protein. The sample includes 450,000 to 550,000 distinct CDR3 sequences, 20% to 25% seen only once; the top ten take around 17%. Germline loops: CDR1 SGHRS, CDR2 YFSETQ. The CDR3 is made up of 15 amino acids. Losses at the gene ends were 0 bases for V and 3 bases for J; bases not matched to a gene: 4. V and J are TRBV5-1 and TRBJ2-3; 7 bases match TRBD2. This specimen consisted of PBMCs, obtained approximately 20 days after the first yellow fever vaccination. This TCR derives from a man aged 18 to 29 who received the YFV17D yellow fever vaccine. In DNA form, the CDR3 reads TGCGCCAGCAGCTTGGCCGGGGGGTGGACAGATACGCAGTATTTT. Encoded protein: CASSLAGGWTDTQYF.